This TCR beta chain was identified during a study of blood T cell repertoires in COVID-19. Study-wide context: From the United States, Italy and Spain came samples of acute and convalescent COVID-19. The analysed material was cDNA or gDNA that came from T cells, B-cell-depleted T cells, or PBMCs.

In the study's own analysis: Using reference gene primer amplification, nucleated cell counts were estimated. Some clones are missing from TCRdb's copy, which holds only in-frame ones; the method was immunoSEQ multiplex PCR. The V and J calls and clone size come from that table; D and trimming were worked out from the DNA. The data show tens of thousands of clones, roughly four fifths seen once. The sequence was collected from a woman of 80 years or more with acute or convalescent COVID-19. Sequenced material: peripheral blood.

The CDR3 is CASSFQPGQPGTGELFF. The DNA for the CDR3 is TGCGCCAGCAGCTTCCAACCGGGACAGCCGGGGACCGGGGAGCTGTTTTTT. This sequence joins TRBV5-1 and TRBJ2-2; TRBD1 aligns across 7 bases. Germline values: CDR1 SGHRS, CDR2 YFSETQ. CDR3 length: 17 amino acids. V lost 2 bases to trimming and J lost 5 bases; unmatched junction nucleotides: 12.